The rows below give T cell receptor beta chains drawn from one sample of a study of blood T cell repertoires in COVID-19. Assay used: immunoSEQ multiplex PCR; TCRdb lists only in-frame clones, some missing. The data show around 75,000 clones, about four fifths seen once. The material sequenced was peripheral blood. Source of these receptors: a man aged 50 or older with COVID-19, enrolled during active disease. The CDR3 runs from the conserved cysteine through the conserved F or W. Clone size appears in some rows only: once, few, many, or a class for an expanded clone.

>.|TRBV2
CASSGLITSETQYF
>.|TRBV4-3
CASSQEPGQGAENIQYF
>.|TRBV27
CASSSRLVRGTDTQYF
>.|TRBV7-8
CASSGLATTGELFF
>once|TRBV4-2
CASSQASGSSGANVLTF
>.|TRBV10-1
CASSDGPREPQHF
>few|TRBV20-1
CSASLAGESYEQYF
>few|TRBV23-1
CASSPTSGGANNEQFF
>.|TRBV18
CASSKGERTTFLDTQYF
>.|TRBV18
CASSRTSGGTDTQYF
>.|TRBV5-5
CASSSSGHEQYF
>.|TRBV7-2
CASSLSGTGNQPQHF
>.|TRBV4-2
CASSQQGEQETQYF
>.|TRBV10-3
CAISEFGLGTNNEQFF
>.|TRBV5-1
CASSLNTFDRGETQYF
>.|TRBV2
CASSGTGAGELFF
>.|TRBV7-3
CASSPGQGTDTQYF
>.|TRBV4-1
CASSQDTNSYEQYF
>.|TRBV7-9
CASSPTSGEGHTQYF
>.|TRBV4-1
CASSQGSGAETEAFF
>.|TRBV6-1
CASSVPLDRPSPEAFF
>.|TRBV12-3/TRBV12-4
CASSSPFTDTQYF
>.|TRBV2
CASSVQAQALGEQYF
>.|TRBV9
CASSVGRHSGANVLTF
>once|TRBV14
CASSQGKNTEAFF
>.|TRBV13
CASSLDRGRFYEQYF
>.|TRBV7-2
CASSFGTGAHYGYTF
>.|TRBV19
CASSLDSSYGYTF
>.|TRBV2
CASKQTVTSYGYTF